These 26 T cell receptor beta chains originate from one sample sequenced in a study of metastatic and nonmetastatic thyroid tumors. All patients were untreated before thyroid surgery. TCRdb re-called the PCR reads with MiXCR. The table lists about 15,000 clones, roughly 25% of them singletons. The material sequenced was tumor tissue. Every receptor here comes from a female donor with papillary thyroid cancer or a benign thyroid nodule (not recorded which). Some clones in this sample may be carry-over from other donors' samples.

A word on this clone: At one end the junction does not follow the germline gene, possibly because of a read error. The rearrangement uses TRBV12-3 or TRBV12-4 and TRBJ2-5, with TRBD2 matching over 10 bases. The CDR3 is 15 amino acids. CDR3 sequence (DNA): TGTGCCAGGAGTTCGACTAGAGGGAGCGGGGGGGCCCAGTACTTC. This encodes CARSSTRGSGGAQYF.

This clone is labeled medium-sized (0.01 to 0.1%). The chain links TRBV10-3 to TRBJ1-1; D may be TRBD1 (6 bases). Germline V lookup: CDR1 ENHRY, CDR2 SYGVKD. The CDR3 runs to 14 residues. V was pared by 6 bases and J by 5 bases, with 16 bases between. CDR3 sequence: CAIREQGEETEAFF. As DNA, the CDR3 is TGTGCCATCAGGGAACAGGGTGAGGAAACTGAAGCTTTCTTT.

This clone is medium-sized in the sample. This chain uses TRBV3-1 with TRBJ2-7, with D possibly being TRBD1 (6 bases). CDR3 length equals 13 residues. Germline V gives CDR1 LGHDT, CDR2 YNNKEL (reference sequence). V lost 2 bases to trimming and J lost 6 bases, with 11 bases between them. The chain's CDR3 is CASSQSRGGEQYF. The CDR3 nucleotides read TGTGCCAGCAGCCAAAGTCGAGGGGGCGAGCAGTACTTC.

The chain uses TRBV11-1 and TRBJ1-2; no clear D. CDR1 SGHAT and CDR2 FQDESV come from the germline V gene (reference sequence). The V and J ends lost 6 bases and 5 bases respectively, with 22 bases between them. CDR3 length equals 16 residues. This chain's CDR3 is CASSPSTGEGSYGYTF. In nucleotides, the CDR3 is TGTGCCAGCAGTCCCTCAACCGGCGAAGGGAGTTATGGCTACACCTTC.

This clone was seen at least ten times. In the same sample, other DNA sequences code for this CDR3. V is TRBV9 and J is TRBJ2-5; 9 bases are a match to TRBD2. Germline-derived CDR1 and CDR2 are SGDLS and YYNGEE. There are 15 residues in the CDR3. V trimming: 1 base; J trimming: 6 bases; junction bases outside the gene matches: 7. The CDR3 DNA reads TGTGCCAGCAGCGTAACTGCGGGAGGGGTCCAGACCCAGTACTTC. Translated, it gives CASSVTAGGVQTQYF.

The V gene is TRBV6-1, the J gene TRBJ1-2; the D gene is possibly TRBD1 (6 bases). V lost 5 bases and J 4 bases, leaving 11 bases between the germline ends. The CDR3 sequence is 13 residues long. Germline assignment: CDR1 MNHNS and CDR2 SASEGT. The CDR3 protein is CASSLDRTYGYTF. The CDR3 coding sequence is TGTGCCAGCAGTCTTGACAGGACCTATGGCTACACCTTC.

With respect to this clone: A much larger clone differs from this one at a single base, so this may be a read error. Here the CDR3 DNA reads TGTGCCAGCAGCCCCTGGGGGGGAGGAGGAGAGACCCAGTTCTTC. Residues: CASSPWGGGGETQFF. This sequence joins TRBV11-1 and TRBJ2-1; 7 nucleotides agree with TRBD2. In germline, CDR1 is SGHAT, CDR2 FQDESV (reference sequence). J was trimmed by 13 bases and V by 5 bases; bases with no gene match: 17. This CDR3 region has 15 residues.

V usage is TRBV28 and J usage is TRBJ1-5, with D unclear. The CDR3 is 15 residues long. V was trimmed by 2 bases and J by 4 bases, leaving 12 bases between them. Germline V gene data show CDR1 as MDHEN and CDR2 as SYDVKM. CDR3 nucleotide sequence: TGTGCCAGCAGTTTAGTGGTGGCTGGAAATCAGCCCCAGCATTTT. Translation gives CASSLVVAGNQPQHF.

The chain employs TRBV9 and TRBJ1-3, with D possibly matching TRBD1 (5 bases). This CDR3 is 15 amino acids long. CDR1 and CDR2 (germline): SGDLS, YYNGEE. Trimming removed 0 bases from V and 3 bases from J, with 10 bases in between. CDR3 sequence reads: CASSVVGARGNTIYF. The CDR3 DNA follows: TGTGCCAGCAGCGTAGTAGGGGCGCGTGGAAACACCATATATTTT. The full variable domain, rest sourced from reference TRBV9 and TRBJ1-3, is DSGVTQTPKHLITATGQRVTLRCSPRSGDLSVYWYQQSLDQGLQFLIQYYNGEERAKGNILERFSAQQFPDLHSELNLSSLELGDSALYFCASSVVGARGNTIYFGEGSWLTVV.

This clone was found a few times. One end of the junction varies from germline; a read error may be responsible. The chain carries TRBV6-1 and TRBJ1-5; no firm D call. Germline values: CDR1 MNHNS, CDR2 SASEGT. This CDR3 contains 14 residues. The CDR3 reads CASNERRGNQPQHF. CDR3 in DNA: TGTGCCAGCAATGAAAGGCGTGGAAATCAGCCCCAGCATTTT.

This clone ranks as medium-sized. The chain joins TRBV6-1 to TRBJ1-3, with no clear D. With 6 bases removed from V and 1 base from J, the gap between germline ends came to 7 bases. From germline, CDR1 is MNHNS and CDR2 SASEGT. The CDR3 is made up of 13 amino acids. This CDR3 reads CASRSESGNTIYF. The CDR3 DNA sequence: TGTGCCAGCAGGTCAGAATCTGGAAACACCATATATTTT.

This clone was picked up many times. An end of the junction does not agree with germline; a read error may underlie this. In nucleotides, the CDR3 is TGTGCTAGCAGCTCGCGCCGGGACACCGGGGAGCTGTTTTTT. Translation gives CASSSRRDTGELFF. The chain carries TRBV7-7 and TRBJ2-2; D is ambiguous. Germline assignment: CDR1 SSHAT and CDR2 FNYEAQ (reference sequence). The CDR3 runs to 14 residues. Filled out from reference TRBV7-7 and TRBJ2-2, the complete variable domain reads GAGVSQSPRYKVTKRGQDVTLRCDPISSHATLYWYQQALGQGPEFLTYFNYEAQPDKSGLPSDRFSAERPEGSISTLTIQRTEQRDSAMYRCASSSRRDTGELFFGEGSRLTVL.

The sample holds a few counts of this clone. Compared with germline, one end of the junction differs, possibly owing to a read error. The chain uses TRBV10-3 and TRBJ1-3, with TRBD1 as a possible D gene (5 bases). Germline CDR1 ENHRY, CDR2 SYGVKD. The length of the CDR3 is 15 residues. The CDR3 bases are TGTGCCATGGGGGATCATGCAACCTCTGCAAACACCATATATTTT. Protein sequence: CAMGDHATSANTIYF.

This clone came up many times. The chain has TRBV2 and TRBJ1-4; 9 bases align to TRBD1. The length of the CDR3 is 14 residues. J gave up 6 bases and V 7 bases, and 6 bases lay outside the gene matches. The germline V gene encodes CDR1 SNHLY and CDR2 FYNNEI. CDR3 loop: CASNRQGEDEKLFF. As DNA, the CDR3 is TGTGCCAGCAATAGACAGGGGGAAGATGAAAAACTGTTTTTT.

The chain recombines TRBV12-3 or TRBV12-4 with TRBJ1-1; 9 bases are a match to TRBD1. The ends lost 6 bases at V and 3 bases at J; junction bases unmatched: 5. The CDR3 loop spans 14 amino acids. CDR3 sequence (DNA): TGTGCCAGCAGAAAACAGGGGGCCCACACTGAAGCTTTCTTT. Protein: CASRKQGAHTEAFF.

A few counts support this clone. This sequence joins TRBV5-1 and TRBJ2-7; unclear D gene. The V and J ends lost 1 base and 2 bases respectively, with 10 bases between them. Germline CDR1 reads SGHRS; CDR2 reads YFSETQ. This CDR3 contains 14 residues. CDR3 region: CASSLLGSPYEQYF. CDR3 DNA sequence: TGCGCCAGCAGCTTGTTGGGAAGTCCCTACGAGCAGTACTTC.

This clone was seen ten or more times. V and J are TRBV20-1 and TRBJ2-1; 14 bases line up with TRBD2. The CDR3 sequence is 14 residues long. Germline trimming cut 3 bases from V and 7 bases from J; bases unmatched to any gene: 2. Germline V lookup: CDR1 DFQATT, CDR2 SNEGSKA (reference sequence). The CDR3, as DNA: TGCAGTGCTAGGACTAGCGGGAGGGCAAATGAGCAGTTCTTC. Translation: CSARTSGRANEQFF.

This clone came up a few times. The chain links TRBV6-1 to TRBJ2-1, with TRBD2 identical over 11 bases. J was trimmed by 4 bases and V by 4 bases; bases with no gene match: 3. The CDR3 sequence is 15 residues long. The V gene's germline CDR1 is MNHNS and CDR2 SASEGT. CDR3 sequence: CASSVTSGAYNEQFF. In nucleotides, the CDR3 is TGTGCCAGCAGTGTGACTAGCGGGGCGTACAATGAGCAGTTCTTC.

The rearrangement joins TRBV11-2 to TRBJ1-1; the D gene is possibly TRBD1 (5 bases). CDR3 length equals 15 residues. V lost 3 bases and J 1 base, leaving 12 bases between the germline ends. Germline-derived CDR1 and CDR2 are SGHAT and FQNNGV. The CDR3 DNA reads TGTGCCAGCAGCTTTCTCGACCAGGGGAACACTGAAGCTTTCTTT. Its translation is CASSFLDQGNTEAFF.

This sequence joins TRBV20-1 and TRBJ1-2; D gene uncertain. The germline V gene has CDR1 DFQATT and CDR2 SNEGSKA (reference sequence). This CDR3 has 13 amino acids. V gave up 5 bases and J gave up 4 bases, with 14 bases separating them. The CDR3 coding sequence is TGCAGTGCTGCTATCGCAAGTACCTATGGCTACACCTTC. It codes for CSAAIASTYGYTF.

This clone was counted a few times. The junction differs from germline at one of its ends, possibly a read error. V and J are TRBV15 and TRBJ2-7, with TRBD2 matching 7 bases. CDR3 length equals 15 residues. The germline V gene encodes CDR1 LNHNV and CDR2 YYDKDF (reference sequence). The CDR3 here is CSTSGTREVVHDQYF. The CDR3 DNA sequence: TGTTCCACCAGCGGGACCCGGGAGGTTGTCCACGATCAGTACTTC.

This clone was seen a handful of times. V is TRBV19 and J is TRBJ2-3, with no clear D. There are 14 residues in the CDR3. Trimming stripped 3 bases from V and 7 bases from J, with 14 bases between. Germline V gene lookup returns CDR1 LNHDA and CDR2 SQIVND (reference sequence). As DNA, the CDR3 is TGTGCCAGTAGTATCCTTAACGAGACATATACGCAGTATTTT. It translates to CASSILNETYTQYF.

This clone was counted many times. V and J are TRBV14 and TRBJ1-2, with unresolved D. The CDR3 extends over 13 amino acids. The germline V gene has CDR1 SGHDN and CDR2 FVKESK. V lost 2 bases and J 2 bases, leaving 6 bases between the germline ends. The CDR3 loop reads CASSQNPNYGYTF. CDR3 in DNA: TGTGCCAGCAGCCAAAATCCAAACTATGGCTACACCTTC.

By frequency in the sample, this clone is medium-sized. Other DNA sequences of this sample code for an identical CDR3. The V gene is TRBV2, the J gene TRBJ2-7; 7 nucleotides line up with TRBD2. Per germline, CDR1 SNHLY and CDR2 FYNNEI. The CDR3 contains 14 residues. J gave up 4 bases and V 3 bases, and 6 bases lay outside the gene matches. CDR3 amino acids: CASSDYPGGYEQYF. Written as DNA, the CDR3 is TGTGCCAGCAGTGACTACCCGGGGGGATACGAGCAGTACTTC.

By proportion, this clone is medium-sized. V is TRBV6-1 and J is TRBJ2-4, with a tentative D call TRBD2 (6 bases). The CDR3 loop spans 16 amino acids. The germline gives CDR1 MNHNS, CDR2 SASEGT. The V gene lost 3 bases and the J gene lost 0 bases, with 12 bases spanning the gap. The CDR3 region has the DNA TGTGCCAGCAGTGACCCTAGCGTACTAGCCAAAAACATTCAGTACTTC. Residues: CASSDPSVLAKNIQYF.

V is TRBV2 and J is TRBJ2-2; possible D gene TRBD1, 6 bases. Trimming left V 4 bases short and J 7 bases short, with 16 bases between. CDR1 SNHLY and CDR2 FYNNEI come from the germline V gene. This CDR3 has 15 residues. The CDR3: CASSGGTSQGGELFF. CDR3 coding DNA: TGTGCCAGCAGTGGAGGGACAAGCCAGGGCGGGGAGCTGTTTTTT.